This is a list of T cell receptor beta chains from one sample in a study of blood T cell repertoires in COVID-19. The assay was immunoSEQ multiplex PCR, and TCRdb's table has in-frame clones only and misses some. The sample holds around 40,000 clones, around 90% seen once. The specimen was peripheral blood. The receptors here all came from a woman in her 30s in a cohort sampled during active COVID-19. The CDR3 runs from the conserved cysteine through the conserved F or W. Fields, in order: D gene, J gene, V gene, CDR3 protein. A D gene is named only where the DNA matches it firmly.

TRBD1 TRBJ1-5 TRBV6-5 CASSYTRGHQPQHF
TRBD1 TRBJ1-2 TRBV12-3/TRBV12-4 CASSRDRFYGYTF
TRBD2 TRBJ2-3 TRBV28 CASSQLAGGPGTQYF
TRBD1 TRBJ1-5 TRBV6-5 CASSRGQGGNQPQHF
TRBD2 TRBJ2-1 TRBV4-2 CASSQPSGIGYNEQFF
NA TRBJ2-7 TRBV5-6 CASSPPFAVSYEQYF
NA TRBJ1-1 TRBV7-5 CARSNRGNTEAFF
NA TRBJ2-7 TRBV25-1 CASSEIGDYEQYF
NA TRBJ1-1 TRBV29-1 CSVELASDILNTEAFF
NA TRBJ1-2 TRBV7-9 CASSLNAVFGGYTF
TRBD2 TRBJ2-7 TRBV9 CASSVAAETSGSLYEQYF